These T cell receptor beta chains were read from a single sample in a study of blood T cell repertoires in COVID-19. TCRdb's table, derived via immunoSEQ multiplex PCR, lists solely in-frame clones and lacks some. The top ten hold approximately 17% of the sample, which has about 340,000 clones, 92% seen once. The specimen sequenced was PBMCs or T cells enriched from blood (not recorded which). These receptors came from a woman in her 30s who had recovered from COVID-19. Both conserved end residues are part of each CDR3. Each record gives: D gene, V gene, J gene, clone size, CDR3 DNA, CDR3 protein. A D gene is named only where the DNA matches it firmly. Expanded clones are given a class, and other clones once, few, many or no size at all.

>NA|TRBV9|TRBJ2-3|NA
TGTGCCAGCAGCGTTACAGGGTTGGGAAGCACAGATACGCAGTATTTT
CASSVTGLGSTDTQYF
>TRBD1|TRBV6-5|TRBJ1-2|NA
TGTGCCAGCACCCTCACAGGGGCTCTCCTCTATGGCTACACCTTC
CASTLTGALLYGYTF
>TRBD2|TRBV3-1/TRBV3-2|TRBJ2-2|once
TGTGCCAGCAGCCAAGTACTAGCGGGGCTAACCGGGGAGCTGTTTTTT
CASSQVLAGLTGELFF
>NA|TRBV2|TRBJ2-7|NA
TGTGCCAGCAGTGCTTTCGAGCAGTACTTC
CASSAFEQYF
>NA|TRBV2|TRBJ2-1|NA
TGTGCCAGCAATCGGTACGGTAGCTCCTACAATGAGCAGTTCTTC
CASNRYGSSYNEQFF
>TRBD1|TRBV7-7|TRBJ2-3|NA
TGTGCTAGCAGCTTACAGGGGTTGCCAGATACGCAGTATTTT
CASSLQGLPDTQYF
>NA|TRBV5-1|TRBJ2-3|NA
TGCGCCAGCAGCCCTCCCACAGGACGGGCCACAGATACGCAGTATTTT
CASSPPTGRATDTQYF
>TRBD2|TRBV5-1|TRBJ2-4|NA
TGCGCCAGCAGCTCACTAGCGGGAGGGGGATACATTCAGTACTTC
CASSSLAGGGYIQYF
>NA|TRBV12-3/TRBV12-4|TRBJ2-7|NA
TGTGCCAGCAGCCTAGGCCTCGGGCAGTACTTC
CASSLGLGQYF
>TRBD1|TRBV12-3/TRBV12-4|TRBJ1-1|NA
TGTGCCATAGCGCGACAGGGCTTCACTGAAGCTTTCTTT
CAIARQGFTEAFF
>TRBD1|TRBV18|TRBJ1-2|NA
TGTGCCAGCTCACCAAGTTACGGGACAGGGGGCGACTATGGCTACACCTTC
CASSPSYGTGGDYGYTF
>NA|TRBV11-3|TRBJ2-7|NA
TGTGCCAGCAGGGGGGGGCTTGGCGAGCAGTACTTC
CASRGGLGEQYF
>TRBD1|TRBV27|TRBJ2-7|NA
TGTGCCAGCAGTCCCTCCCCACAGGGGATTGGGTTCTACGAGCAGTACTTC
CASSPSPQGIGFYEQYF
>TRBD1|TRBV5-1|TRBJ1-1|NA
TGCGCCAGCAGCTCAAGTATTGGACAGGGCACTGAAGCTTTCTTT
CASSSSIGQGTEAFF
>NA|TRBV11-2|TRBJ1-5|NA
TGTGCCAGCAGCTTAGCAGGTAGAAGCAATCAGCCCCAGCATTTT
CASSLAGRSNQPQHF
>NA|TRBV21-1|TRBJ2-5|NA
TGTGCCAGCAGCACCCTTCGAAAGGGGATGGCCCAGTACTTC
CASSTLRKGMAQYF
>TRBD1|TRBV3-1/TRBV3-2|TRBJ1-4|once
TGTGCCAGCAGCCATGGGACAGGGACGGCTGAAAAACTGTTTTTT
CASSHGTGTAEKLFF
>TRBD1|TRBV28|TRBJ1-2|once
TGTGCCAGCAGCCCTTTAGGGACAGCGTCCAACTATGGCTACACCTTC
CASSPLGTASNYGYTF
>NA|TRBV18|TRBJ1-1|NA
TGTGCCAGCTCGCTGGTCAGCCGGGCTCAGGGAGCTTTCTTT
CASSLVSRAQGAFF
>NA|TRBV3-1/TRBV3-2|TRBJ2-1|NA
TGTGCCAGCAGCCAGTCTACCATCAATGAGCAGTTCTTC
CASSQSTINEQFF
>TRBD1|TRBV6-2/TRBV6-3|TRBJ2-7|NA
TGTGCCAGCAGTTACGAGGGGACAGGGGTTCACGAGCAGTACTTC
CASSYEGTGVHEQYF
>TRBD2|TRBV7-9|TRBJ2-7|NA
TGTGCCAGCAGCGCGTGGAAGATACGGAGCGGGAGGAGTTACGAGCAGTACTTC
CASSAWKIRSGRSYEQYF
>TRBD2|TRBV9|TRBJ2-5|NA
TGTGCCAGCAGCCCCCGTTGGGGACTAGCGGGGGGGCGGGAGACCCAGTACTTC
CASSPRWGLAGGRETQYF
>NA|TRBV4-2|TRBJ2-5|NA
TGTGCCAGCAGCCCGGGACTCCAAGAGACCCAGTACTTC
CASSPGLQETQYF
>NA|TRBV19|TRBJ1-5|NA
TGTGCCAGTACCTTCCAGGGTCATAGCAATCAGCCCCAGCATTTT
CASTFQGHSNQPQHF
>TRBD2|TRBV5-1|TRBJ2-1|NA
TGCGCCAGCAGCTTGGCACTAGCGGGAGGGAATGAGCAGTTCTTC
CASSLALAGGNEQFF
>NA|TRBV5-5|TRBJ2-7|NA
TGTGCCAGCAGCTATGGCTGGGCAGGCCACGAGCAGTACTTC
CASSYGWAGHEQYF
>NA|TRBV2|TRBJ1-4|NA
TGTGCCAGCAGTGAACAGGGGACTAATGAAAAACTGTTTTTT
CASSEQGTNEKLFF
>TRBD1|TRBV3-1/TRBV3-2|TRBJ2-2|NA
TGTGCCAGCAGCCCGACAGGGTTTTTGACCGGGGAGCTGTTTTTT
CASSPTGFLTGELFF
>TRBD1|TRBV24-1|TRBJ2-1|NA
TGTGCCACCAGCCTTCGACAGGGAACTAGCAATGAGCAGTTCTTC
CATSLRQGTSNEQFF
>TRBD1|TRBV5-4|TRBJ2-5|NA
TGTGCCAGCAGCTTGGACAGGGGGGCAGGGGAGACCCAGTACTTC
CASSLDRGAGETQYF
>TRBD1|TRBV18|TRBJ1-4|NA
TGTGCCAGCTCACCAGGAGGACAGGTCGGGGAAAAACTGTTTTTT
CASSPGGQVGEKLFF
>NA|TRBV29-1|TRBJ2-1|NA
TGCAGCGTTGTGCCAGGGAATTACAATGAGCAGTTCTTC
CSVVPGNYNEQFF
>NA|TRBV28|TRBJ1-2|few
TGTGCCAGCAGTTTAGGGTCAGGGAGGGACTATGGCTACACCTTC
CASSLGSGRDYGYTF
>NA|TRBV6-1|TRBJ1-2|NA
TGTGCCAGCAGTGTGACCCGCCTTCAGGGCCTCTATGCTGGCTACACCTTC
CASSVTRLQGLYAGYTF
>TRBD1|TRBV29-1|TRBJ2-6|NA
TGCAGCGTTTTACAGGGGGCTGGGGCCAACGTCCTGACTTTC
CSVLQGAGANVLTF
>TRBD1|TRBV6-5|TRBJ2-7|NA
TGTGCCAGCAGTTACTCAATGGACAGGGCCTACGAGCAGTACTTC
CASSYSMDRAYEQYF
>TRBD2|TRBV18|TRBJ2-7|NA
TGTGCCAGCTCACCAAATAAGCGGGGAAACGACGAGCAGTACTTC
CASSPNKRGNDEQYF
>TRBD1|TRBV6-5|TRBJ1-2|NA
TGTGCCAGCAGTTACGGGACAGGGAATGGCTACACCTTC
CASSYGTGNGYTF
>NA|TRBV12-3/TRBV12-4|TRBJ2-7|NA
TGTGCCAGCAGTTTACTGTCCTACGAGCAGTACTTC
CASSLLSYEQYF
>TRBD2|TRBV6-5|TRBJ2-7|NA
TGTGCCAGCACCTTAGCGGGGGGGAGCTCCTACGAGCAGTACTTC
CASTLAGGSSYEQYF
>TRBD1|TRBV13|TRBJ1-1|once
TGTGCCAGCGAATACAGGGGGCCCCCTGAAGCTTTCTTT
CASEYRGPPEAFF
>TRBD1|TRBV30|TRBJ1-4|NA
TGTGCCACGCAGCAGGGACAGCGTAGGGAAAAACTGTTTTTT
CATQQGQRREKLFF
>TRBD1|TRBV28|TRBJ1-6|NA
TGTGCCAGCACCCTTAGACAGGGTTTTTCACCCCTCCACTTT
CASTLRQGFSPLHF
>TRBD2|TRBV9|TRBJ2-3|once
TGTGCCAGCAGATCGGGGGGTAACACAGATACGCAGTATTTT
CASRSGGNTDTQYF
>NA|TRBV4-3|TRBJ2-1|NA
TGCGCCAGCAGCCCCTTCGGTGGGACGGGAGAGTTCTTC
CASSPFGGTGEFF
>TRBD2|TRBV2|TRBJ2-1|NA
TGTGCCAGCACACATAGCGGGGGCTCCTACAATGAGCAGTTCTTC
CASTHSGGSYNEQFF
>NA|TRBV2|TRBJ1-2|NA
TGTGCCACCGAAGGACAGAGCAATTATGGCTACACCTTC
CATEGQSNYGYTF
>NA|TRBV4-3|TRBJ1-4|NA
TGCGCCAGCAGCCAAGATCCGGGATTTAATGAAAAACTGTTTTTT
CASSQDPGFNEKLFF
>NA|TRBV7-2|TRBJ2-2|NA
TGTGCCAGCAGCTTTTTCCGGTCGGCAGGAGGGGTGAACACCGGGGAGCTGTTTTTT
CASSFFRSAGGVNTGELFF
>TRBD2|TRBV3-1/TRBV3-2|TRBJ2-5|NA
TGTGCCAGCAGTCCTACGTGGGCGGGGGGTACCCAGTACTTC
CASSPTWAGGTQYF
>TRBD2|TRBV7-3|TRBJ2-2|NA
TGTGCCAGCAGCTACGCGGGGGGGACGAACACCGGGGAGCTGTTTTTT
CASSYAGGTNTGELFF
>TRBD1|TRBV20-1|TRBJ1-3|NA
TGCAGTGCTAGTTCCGGACAGGGGGCTGGAAACACCATATATTTT
CSASSGQGAGNTIYF
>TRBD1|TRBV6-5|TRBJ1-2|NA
TGTGCCAGCAGCGTTATCGGACAGGGGAATATCGGCTACACCTTC
CASSVIGQGNIGYTF
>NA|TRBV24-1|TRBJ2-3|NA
TGTGCCACCAGTGATAGGGGCAGGGTCGCAGATACGCAGTATTTT
CATSDRGRVADTQYF
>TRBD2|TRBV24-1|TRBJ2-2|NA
TGTGCCACCAGTGGGGGAGGGGTCCGGGGAAACACCGGGGAGCTGTTTTTT
CATSGGGVRGNTGELFF
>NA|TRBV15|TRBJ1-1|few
TGTGCCACCAGCAGAGATGACAGAGTTAACACTGAAGCTTTCTTT
CATSRDDRVNTEAFF
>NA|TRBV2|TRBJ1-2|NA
TGTGTCAGCAGCCCGGGGTTAAACTATGGCTACACCTTC
CVSSPGLNYGYTF
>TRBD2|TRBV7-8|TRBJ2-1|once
TGTGCCAGCAGCTCGGGTACGCTAGCGGGGTCTTACAATGAGCAGTTCTTC
CASSSGTLAGSYNEQFF
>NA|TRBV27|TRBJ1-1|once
TGTGCCAGCAGTCCCCTGGACAGCAGGAACACTGAAGCTTTCTTT
CASSPLDSRNTEAFF